The following is a T cell receptor (beta chain) sequence with its context. What this receptor recognizes is not known. No quality values exist for individual bases; no much larger clone is one base distant. The data were taken from a study of beta chain features in type 1 diabetes (dated by TCRdb to 2017 to 2018). Background for the entire study: Mean age, gender distribution, total cell number and subset yield did not differ between patients and healthy donors. Regulatory and stem cell-like memory subsets were isolated from only 8 patients and roughly 8 healthy donors, whereas naive and central memory subsets came from all 30 or so donors. In the study, recently diagnosed type 1 diabetes patients and matched healthy donors were compared on the TCRB repertoires of their sorted circulating CD4+ T cell subsets. A total of approximately 110,000,000 sorted cells were examined across all samples, and a strong correlation was observed between cell number per subset and RNA yield. Broad study findings and their caveats: At VDJ recombination sites, type 1 diabetes patients had fewer insertions and more deleted nucleotides, which implies abnormalities in thymic rearrangement. Because the HLA sub-analyses included only small numbers of individuals, any influence of HLA type on TCRB rearrangement was left unresolved. Type 1 diabetes patients showed a moderate but significant shortening of TCRB CDR3 length in all four CD4+ subsets. The naive, central memory and regulatory TCRB repertoires appeared to resemble one another more closely among patients than among healthy donors. Shorter templates might be favored by PCR, yet because patient and control samples were amplified and corrected together, any such skew would affect both groups equally. Sequencing cDNA rather than genomic DNA could over-represent highly expressing activated cells, although activation and CD3 levels did not differ between groups.

A single peripheral blood draw of around 0.11 L on average was collected from each donor into heparinised tubes. A BD FACSAria II and a panel including CD45RO, CCR7, CD25, CD127, CD95 and CD27 were used to sort naive, central memory, regulatory and stem cell-like memory CD4+ T cells. All sorted populations exceeded 95% purity. Right away, PBMCs were isolated by Lymphoprep density gradient centrifugation and were stained directly, with no culture step. Samples were stained and sorted in pairs, with one healthy donor and one patient per experiment, so that batch effects were minimized. The entire isolated RNA was reverse transcribed using the High Capacity cDNA Reverse Transcription Kit, and thus expressed TCRB transcripts were sequenced. Deep immunoSEQ sequencing was performed on naive, central memory and regulatory T cell samples, with an average of roughly 3.5 million total reads per sample. After sorted cells were lysed in RLT buffer, RNA was extracted with DNase-treated RNeasy Micro or Mini kits, with the choice depending on cell number. To prevent cross-contamination, each cell subset was processed individually, whereas patient and healthy donor samples were processed jointly. TCRB sequences were amplified from cDNA with the immunoSEQ multiplex PCR, producing 87-bp fragments spanning the CDR3 region. Sequencing of the amplicons was done on the Illumina HiSeq platform. The authors processed their data as follows. PCR bias was computationally corrected using synthetic template baselines, reads within Hamming distance 2 were collapsed, and singletons that could not be merged were discarded. Reads were aligned to IMGT to assign V, D and J genes, CDR3 length, and insertions or deletions at six rearrangement sites. Clonotype counts were normalized to sorted cell number within each subset before computing true diversity and Gini coefficients with the tcR R package. The overlap coefficient, calculated on TCRB nucleotide sequences, was used to quantify repertoire sharing. In TCRdb, the immuneACCESS table is reduced to in-frame sequences with V and J assigned. These tables do not hold every clone; where another copy was compared, an unresolved V gene accounts for under half, and the others remain unexplained. The V and J calls and clone size were taken over from that table, and D and trimming were inferred from the DNA. This sample gives some 40,000 clones in total; approximately 49% of them show up just once. Clones ranked in the top ten supply more than 0.6% of the sample.

CDR1 and CDR2, per the germline V gene (reference sequence), are SGHKS and YYEKEE. V was cut back by 1 base and J by 0 bases, leaving a gap of 11 bases between them. The CDR3 runs 15 amino acids, cysteine and phenylalanine included. Only the CDR3 part of the read is kept: 45 bases, read in frame from the first base. Material: central memory CD4+ T cells from blood. The rearrangement combines TRBV5-5 with TRBJ2-7, with no confidently assigned D gene. The sequence came from a woman aged 18-35 years in good health. The CDR3 protein sequence reads: CASSLRGSTSYEQYF. The nucleotide sequence is given as TGTGCCAGCAGCTTGCGCGGCAGCACCTCCTACGAGCAGTACTTC.